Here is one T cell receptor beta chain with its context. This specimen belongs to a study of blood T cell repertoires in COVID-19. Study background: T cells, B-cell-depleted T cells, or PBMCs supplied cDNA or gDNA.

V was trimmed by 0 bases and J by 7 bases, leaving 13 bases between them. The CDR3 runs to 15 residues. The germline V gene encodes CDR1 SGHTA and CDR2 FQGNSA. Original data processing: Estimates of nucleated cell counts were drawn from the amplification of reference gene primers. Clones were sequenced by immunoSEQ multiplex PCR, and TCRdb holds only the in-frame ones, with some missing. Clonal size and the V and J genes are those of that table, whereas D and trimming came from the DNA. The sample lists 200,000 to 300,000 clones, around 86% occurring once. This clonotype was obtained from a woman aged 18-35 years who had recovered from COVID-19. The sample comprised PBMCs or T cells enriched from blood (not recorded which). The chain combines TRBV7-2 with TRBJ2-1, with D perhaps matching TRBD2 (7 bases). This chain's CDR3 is CASSLAAGRGNEQFF. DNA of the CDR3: TGTGCCAGCAGCTTAGCAGCAGGGAGGGGGAATGAGCAGTTCTTC.